The next 26 T cell receptor beta chains were all read from a single sample in a study of cytomegalovirus exposure and HLA in healthy donors. PCR primers comprised 60 Vbeta and 13 Jbeta primers. Using immunoSEQ multiplex PCR, the repertoire was profiled, and TCRdb retains in-frame clones only, with some absent. The top ten hold 2.5% to 3% of the sample, which has under 110,000 clones, roughly four fifths seen once. Sequences were obtained from PBMCs. The receptor set was obtained from a male donor in good health and CMV-seropositive.

The chain has TRBV5-4 and TRBJ2-6; D is unclear. The germline gives CDR1 SGHNT, CDR2 YYREEE (reference sequence). Trimming took 4 bases from V and 0 from J, leaving 11 bases between them. This CDR3 is built from 16 residues. The CDR3 DNA reads TGTGCCAGCAGCCGTATCGACTCCTCTGGGGCCAACGTCCTGACTTTC. Protein product: CASSRIDSSGANVLTF.

CDR3 sequence: CAISRQGNVYEQYF. The CDR3 DNA is TGTGCCATCAGCAGACAGGGGAACGTCTACGAGCAGTACTTC. The chain joins TRBV10-3 to TRBJ2-7; TRBD1 aligns across 8 bases. Germline CDR1 and CDR2: ENHRY and SYGVKD. V gave up 6 bases and J gave up 3 bases; unmatched junction bases: 7. CDR3 length equals 14 residues.

V is TRBV27 and J is TRBJ1-3; D may be TRBD1 (6 bases). With 4 bases removed from V and 0 bases from J, the gap between germline ends came to 10 bases. From germline, CDR1 is MNHEY and CDR2 SMNVEV (reference sequence). The CDR3 covers 15 residues. The DNA for the CDR3 is TGTGCCAGCAGTTCCCGACAGGCCTCTGGAAACACCATATATTTT. This encodes CASSSRQASGNTIYF.

The V gene is TRBV13, the J gene TRBJ2-5; 13 bases are a match to TRBD2. Germline trimming cut 5 bases from V and 5 bases from J; bases unmatched to any gene: 14. The CDR3 loop spans 18 amino acids. The germline V gene has CDR1 PRHDT and CDR2 FYEKMQ (reference sequence). CDR3 sequence (DNA): TGTGCCAGCAGCCCAAGCCAGCTGACTAGCGGGGGGTCGGAGACCCAGTACTTC. Amino acids: CASSPSQLTSGGSETQYF. The complete variable domain, with remaining parts taken from reference TRBV13 and TRBJ2-5, reads AAGVIQSPRHLIKEKRETATLKCYPIPRHDTVYWYQQGPGQDPQFLISFYEKMQSDKGSIPDRFSAQQFSDYHSELNMSSLELGDSALYFCASSPSQLTSGGSETQYFGPGTRLLVL.

The chain is built from TRBV7-8 and TRBJ1-2, with 7 bases fitting TRBD1. CDR1 is SGHVS, CDR2 FQNEAQ, per germline. The V and J ends lost 5 bases and 4 bases, in that order; junction bases with no gene match: 10. The CDR3 is 15 amino acids. The CDR3: CASSPGGGVGYGYTF. In nucleotides, the CDR3 is TGTGCCAGCAGCCCAGGAGGGGGCGTTGGCTATGGCTACACCTTC.

The chain couples TRBV4-3 to TRBJ2-7, with 9 bases aligning to TRBD2. The length of the CDR3 is 19 residues. V dropped 1 base and J dropped 6; count of bases not matched to a gene: 19. CDR1 is LGHNA, CDR2 YSLEER, per germline. This chain's CDR3 is CASSQGPGGSGGLGVEQYF. The CDR3 DNA is TGCGCCAGCAGCCAAGGGCCCGGAGGGAGCGGGGGGCTCGGGGTCGAGCAGTACTTC.

V gene TRBV4-3 combines with J gene TRBJ2-1, with D perhaps matching TRBD2 (5 bases). Germline CDR1 reads LGHNA; CDR2 reads YSLEER. Trimming pared 5 bases from V and 9 bases from J, leaving 26 bases between. CDR3 length equals 17 residues. The CDR3 bases are TGCGCCAGCAGCTCCCCCAGAGAGGGAGACCATATACTTGAGCAGTTCTTC. It translates to CASSSPREGDHILEQFF.

The V call is TRBV19, the J call TRBJ1-5, with 7 bases aligning to TRBD1. The CDR3 extends over 15 amino acids. Trimming cost V 4 bases and J 3 bases; bases outside gene matches: 6. Germline V gene data show CDR1 as LNHDA and CDR2 as SQIVND (reference sequence). CDR3 nucleotide sequence: TGTGCCAGTAGTAGGGGGACAGCCCCCAATCAGCCCCAGCATTTT. It is translated as CASSRGTAPNQPQHF.

The chain carries TRBV19 and TRBJ2-1; weak D call: TRBD1 (6 bases). The CDR3 extends over 12 amino acids. Germline V gives CDR1 LNHDA, CDR2 SQIVND (reference sequence). V lost 7 bases and J 7 bases, leaving 11 bases between the germline ends. The CDR3 nucleotides are TGTGCCAGTATTAACAGGGTGAATGAGCAGTTCTTC. Residues: CASINRVNEQFF.

The chain is built from TRBV20-1 and TRBJ1-2; no reliable D call. Germline-derived CDR1 and CDR2 are DFQATT and SNEGSKA (reference sequence). Trimming took off 8 bases at V and 8 bases at J, with 12 bases between the two ends. This CDR3 comprises 10 residues. The CDR3 is CSMWGEGYTF. As DNA, the CDR3 is TGCAGTATGTGGGGAGAAGGCTACACCTTC.

This clone was counted a single time. The rearrangement joins TRBV7-9 to TRBJ2-5; D might be TRBD1 (6 bases). Trimming took off 6 bases at V and 4 bases at J, with 15 bases between the two ends. The germline V gene encodes CDR1 SEHNR and CDR2 FQNEAQ (reference sequence). The CDR3 contains 14 residues. The CDR3 sequence: CASRPMGAGETQYF. CDR3 nucleotide sequence: TGTGCCAGCAGGCCCATGGGGGCGGGAGAGACCCAGTACTTC. Drawing the rest from reference TRBV7-9 and TRBJ2-5, the complete variable domain is DTGVSQNPRHKITKRGQNVTFRCDPISEHNRLYWYRQTLGQGPEFLTYFQNEAQLEKSRLLSDRFSAERPKGSFSTLEIQRTEQGDSAMYLCASRPMGAGETQYFGPGTRLLVL.

The chain has TRBV28 and TRBJ1-1; a possible D gene is TRBD1 (5 bases). V lost 7 bases and J 0 bases, leaving 9 bases between the germline ends. From germline, CDR1 is MDHEN and CDR2 SYDVKM. The CDR3 is 13 residues long. CDR3 sequence reads: CASIRTLNTEAFF. Written as DNA, the CDR3 is TGTGCCAGCATTAGGACACTGAACACTGAAGCTTTCTTT.

The rearrangement links TRBV7-7 to TRBJ1-3; TRBD1 matches at 7 bases. This CDR3 is built from 18 residues. The V and J ends lost 5 bases and 1 base, in that order; junction bases with no gene match: 14. Germline loops: CDR1 SSHAT, CDR2 FNYEAQ (reference sequence). CDR3 bases: TGTGCCAGCAGCGCCCAGCCACAGGGGATCTCTTCTGGAAACACCATATATTTT. Protein: CASSAQPQGISSGNTIYF.

The chain has TRBV5-1 and TRBJ2-3; D is possibly TRBD1 (5 bases). V lost 4 bases, J lost 0 bases, and 6 bases lay in between. CDR1 is SGHRS, CDR2 YFSETQ, per germline. This CDR3 contains 13 residues. Here the CDR3 reads CASSRTSTDTQYF. CDR3 nucleotide sequence: TGCGCCAGCAGCCGGACAAGCACAGATACGCAGTATTTT.

The chain employs TRBV2 and TRBJ2-7, with TRBD2 matching 10 bases. V gave up 7 bases and J gave up 3 bases; unmatched junction bases: 9. Germline CDR1 reads SNHLY; CDR2 reads FYNNEI. This CDR3 comprises 15 residues. In nucleotides, the CDR3 is TGTGCCAGCAATGAGGGTCTAGCGGGAGACTACGAGCAGTACTTC. Its translation: CASNEGLAGDYEQYF. The full variable domain, its missing parts supplied by reference TRBV2 and TRBJ2-7, is EPEVTQTPSHQVTQMGQEVILRCVPISNHLYFYWYRQILGQKVEFLVSFYNNEISEKSEIFDDQFSVERPDGSNFTLKIRSTKLEDSAMYFCASNEGLAGDYEQYFGPGTRLTVT.

The CDR3 bases are TGTGCCAGTAGTATTGAGGGTTTGGGCCTACAGCCCCAGCATTTT. This gives the protein CASSIEGLGLQPQHF. The chain is built from TRBV19 and TRBJ1-5; D not certain. Germline assignment: CDR1 LNHDA and CDR2 SQIVND (reference sequence). Trimming took off 3 bases at V and 7 bases at J, with 16 bases between the two ends. The CDR3 is 15 amino acids. Complete variable domain (other parts from reference TRBV19 and TRBJ1-5): DGGITQSPKYLFRKEGQNVTLSCEQNLNHDAMYWYRQDPGQGLRLIYYSQIVNDFQKGDIAEGYSVSREKKESFPLTVTSAQKNPTAFYLCASSIEGLGLQPQHFGDGTRLSIL.

CDR3 nucleotide sequence: TGCGCCAGCAGCGAACGAACAGGGACGTACACTGAAGCTTTCTTT. Translation gives CASSERTGTYTEAFF. The chain is built from TRBV5-1 and TRBJ1-1; D is perhaps TRBD1 (6 bases). The V end was cut by 4 bases, the J end by 3 bases, with 16 bases between. CDR1 and CDR2 from the germline V gene are SGHRS and YFSETQ. The CDR3 spans 15 residues.

The chain links TRBV5-1 to TRBJ2-3, with 11 bases aligning to TRBD2. V trimming: 4 bases; J trimming: 6 bases; junction bases outside the gene matches: 10. The length of the CDR3 is 16 residues. CDR1 and CDR2 (germline): SGHRS, YFSETQ. This chain's CDR3 is CASSTQISGGADTQYF. The CDR3 nucleotides are TGCGCCAGCAGCACCCAGATTAGCGGGGGGGCGGATACGCAGTATTTT.

The rearrangement links TRBV29-1 to TRBJ1-1; D gene uncertain. V dropped 8 bases and J dropped 4 bases, with 14 bases sitting between them. The germline CDR1 and CDR2 sequences are SQVTM and ANQGSEA. The length of the CDR3 is 12 residues. CDR3 in amino acids: CSTEIFGTEAFF. CDR3 sequence (DNA): TGCAGCACGGAGATTTTCGGCACTGAAGCTTTCTTT.

The chain is built from TRBV7-2 and TRBJ2-3; TRBD1 matches at 7 bases. J gave up 1 base and V 2 bases, and 3 bases lay outside the gene matches. CDR3 length: 15 residues. Per germline, CDR1 SGHTA and CDR2 FQGNSA. The chain's CDR3 is CASSLFQGGTDTQYF. The CDR3, as DNA: TGTGCCAGCAGCTTATTCCAGGGGGGCACAGATACGCAGTATTTT.

In DNA form, the CDR3 reads TGTGCTAGCGGGTGGACAGCTAATTCACCCCTCCACTTT. Amino acids: CASGWTANSPLHF. The chain couples TRBV27 to TRBJ1-6, with a tentative D call TRBD1 (6 bases). The germline gives CDR1 MNHEY, CDR2 SMNVEV (reference sequence). The CDR3 sequence is 13 residues long.

This chain links TRBV30 with TRBJ2-7; 11 positions match TRBD2. J gave up 3 bases and V 3 bases, and 4 bases lay outside the gene matches. The CDR3 length is 14 residues. The germline V gene encodes CDR1 GTSNPN and CDR2 SVGIG (reference sequence). The CDR3 reads CAWRTSGKDYEQYF. CDR3 bases: TGTGCCTGGAGGACTAGCGGGAAAGACTACGAGCAGTACTTC. Supplemented by reference TRBV30 and TRBJ2-7, the full variable domain reads SQTIHQWPATLVQPVGSPLSLECTVEGTSNPNLYWYRQAAGRGLQLLFYSVGIGQISSEVPQNLSASRPQDRQFILSSKKLLLSDSGFYLCAWRTSGKDYEQYFGPGTRLTVT.

Only a few counts were recorded for this clone. The V gene is TRBV28, the J gene TRBJ1-1; no definite D call. Trimming removed 5 bases from V and 4 bases from J, with 20 bases in between. Germline lookup yields CDR1 MDHEN and CDR2 SYDVKM. This CDR3 has 16 residues. CDR3 region: CASSNPRPGRSTEAFF. CDR3 DNA sequence: TGTGCCAGCAGTAACCCCCGACCGGGTAGGAGCACTGAAGCTTTCTTT.

V gene TRBV4-2 combines with J gene TRBJ1-5, with 9 nucleotides matching TRBD1. Per germline, CDR1 LGHNA and CDR2 YNFKEQ. The CDR3 totals 15 residues. V dropped 1 base and J dropped 6; count of bases not matched to a gene: 4. In DNA form, the CDR3 reads TGTGCCAGCAGCCAAGGGGACAGGGTCGGTCAGCCCCAGCATTTT. Amino acids: CASSQGDRVGQPQHF.

This clone was recorded once. The chain couples TRBV7-2 to TRBJ2-7; TRBD1 agrees at 11 bases. The CDR3 spans 15 residues. CDR1 and CDR2 (germline): SGHTA, FQGNSA. The V and J ends lost 5 bases and 4 bases, in that order; junction bases with no gene match: 7. Here the CDR3 DNA reads TGTGCCAGCAGCACCCGGGACAGGGGGGTGTACGAGCAGTACTTC. Amino acids: CASSTRDRGVYEQYF.

The rearrangement uses TRBV29-1 and TRBJ1-2, with 8 bases aligning to TRBD1. V was pared by 2 bases and J by 4 bases, with 15 bases of the junction left unmatched. The germline CDR1 and CDR2 sequences are SQVTM and ANQGSEA. This CDR3 comprises 17 residues. The CDR3, as DNA: TGCAGCGTTGAAAAACCAGGGGGCGCATTGACTTTCTATGGCTACACCTTC. This codes for CSVEKPGGALTFYGYTF.